The 16 T cell receptor beta chains reported below all come from one sample, sequenced in a study of T cell responses to AZD1222 COVID-19 vaccine. Sequenced by immunoSEQ multiplex PCR; TCRdb stores in-frame clones only, minus some. Counted here are approximately 170,000 clones, about 91% occurring once; the ten biggest clones make up approximately 4.8%. Here the sequenced sample was peripheral blood, taken on day 0 of AZD1222 vaccination. These receptors originate from an adult in good health.

This clone was observed once. The chain carries TRBV5-1 and TRBJ2-1, with TRBD1 as a possible D gene (6 bases). The CDR3 extends over 17 amino acids. Trimming removed 0 bases at V and 0 bases at J, with 13 bases between. CDR1 is SGHRS and CDR2 is YFSETQ in the germline V gene. Here the CDR3 reads CASSLGGRQSSYNEQFF. The CDR3 nucleotides read TGCGCCAGCAGCTTGGGGGGGCGTCAGAGCTCCTACAATGAGCAGTTCTTC.

The chain recombines TRBV28 with TRBJ2-4, with TRBD1 identical over 9 bases. Germline CDR1 reads MDHEN; CDR2 reads SYDVKM. J lost 4 bases, V lost 2 bases, and 15 bases had no gene match. The CDR3 runs 19 residues. The CDR3 DNA follows: TGTGCCAGCAGTTTACCCCCGCCGGGACAGGGTCCGCGGAAAAACATTCAGTACTTC. Its translation: CASSLPPPGQGPRKNIQYF.

The chain employs TRBV21-1 and TRBJ1-4; the table names TRBD1, a call not compared with the DNA. TRBV21-1 is noted as a pseudogene. The CDR3 is made up of 15 amino acids. This chain's CDR3 is CASSKVGQGFGKLFF. CDR3 DNA: TGTGCCAGCAGCAAAGTAGGTCAGGGATTCGGAAAACTGTTTTTT.

The V gene is TRBV7-2, the J gene TRBJ2-7, with D possibly being TRBD2 (6 bases). V lost 2 bases and J lost 2, with 13 bases in between. CDR3 length equals 15 residues. CDR1 SGHTA and CDR2 FQGNSA come from the germline V gene. CDR3 sequence: CASSLWRGLAYEQYF. The CDR3 nucleotides are TGTGCCAGCAGCTTATGGAGGGGATTGGCCTACGAGCAGTACTTC.

The J gene is TRBJ2-1, the V gene TRBV9, with 12 positions matching TRBD2. V was pared by 4 bases and J by 9 bases, with 11 bases of the junction left unmatched. This CDR3 contains 16 residues. Germline assignment: CDR1 SGDLS and CDR2 YYNGEE. The CDR3 DNA reads as TGTGCCAGCAGCTTCCTCGGGACTAGCGGGCACTCTGAGCAGTTCTTC. Protein product: CASSFLGTSGHSEQFF.

The rearrangement links TRBV19 to TRBJ1-2, with D uncertain. This CDR3 has 15 amino acids. Germline CDR1 reads LNHDA; CDR2 reads SQIVND (reference sequence). Deletions cut 7 bases from V and 4 bases from J, with 19 bases between. The CDR3 region has the DNA TGTGCCAGTACCCCATGGGAACAACTCTTCTATGGCTACACCTTC. It yields the protein CASTPWEQLFYGYTF.

CDR3 sequence (DNA): TGTGCCAGCAGATACTGGGCGGAAGTGCTGACCGGGGAGCTGTTTTTT. This gives the protein CASRYWAEVLTGELFF. The chain is built from TRBV5-5 and TRBJ2-2, with D unresolved. Germline V gene data show CDR1 as SGHKS and CDR2 as YYEKEE (reference sequence). The CDR3 consists of 16 residues. Trimming took off 5 bases at V and 5 bases at J, with 19 bases between the two ends.

In this sample, this clone turned up once. The chain uses TRBV28 and TRBJ1-6; TRBD1 might be the D (5 bases). V was shortened by 4 bases and J by 8 bases, with 18 bases between the two germline ends. There are 16 residues in the CDR3. CDR1 is MDHEN, CDR2 SYDVKM, per germline. The CDR3: CASSSGREGAHSPLHF. The CDR3 nucleotides read TGTGCCAGCAGTTCTGGTAGAGAAGGGGCCCATTCACCCCTCCACTTT.

The V and J genes are TRBV15 and TRBJ2-3; D is possibly TRBD1 or TRBD2 (6 bases each). Germline lookup yields CDR1 LNHNV and CDR2 YYDKDF (reference sequence). The CDR3 loop spans 15 amino acids. Deletions cut 5 bases from V and 6 bases from J, with 18 bases between. CDR3 loop: CATSLRQVEGDTQYF. The CDR3 DNA sequence: TGTGCCACCAGCCTTCGACAGGTGGAGGGCGATACGCAGTATTTT.

The chain is built from TRBV19 and TRBJ1-5; 8 bases line up with TRBD1. V was clipped by 1 base and J by 7 bases; unmatched bases: 6. This CDR3 is built from 15 residues. From germline, CDR1 is LNHDA and CDR2 SQIVND (reference sequence). In nucleotides, the CDR3 is TGTGCCAGTAGTATAGGGGACAGGACTCGACAGCCCCAGCATTTT. Translating gives CASSIGDRTRQPQHF.

The chain combines TRBV4-3 with TRBJ2-7; TRBD1 aligns across 9 bases. Germline V gives CDR1 LGHNA, CDR2 YSLEER. CDR3 length: 15 residues. The V segment lost 0 bases and the J segment 6 bases; nucleotides outside the gene matches: 6. The DNA of the CDR3 is TGCGCCAGCAGCCAAGAAGGGACAGGGTTCGGCGAGCAGTACTTC. This gives the protein CASSQEGTGFGEQYF.

The rearrangement joins TRBV19 to TRBJ1-1, with unresolved D. The CDR3 has 15 residues. Trimming took off 8 bases at V and 0 bases at J, with 16 bases between the two ends. CDR1 is LNHDA and CDR2 is SQIVND in the germline V gene (reference sequence). This CDR3 reads CASHRREGMNTEAFF. In nucleotides, the CDR3 is TGTGCCAGTCACAGAAGGGAGGGTATGAACACTGAAGCTTTCTTT.

The chain is built from TRBV4-3 and TRBJ2-2; 9 nucleotides agree with TRBD2. Losses at the gene ends were 0 bases for V and 8 bases for J; bases not matched to a gene: 10. CDR1 is LGHNA, CDR2 YSLEER, per germline. The CDR3 has 17 residues. This chain's CDR3 is CASSQDAAGGGTGELFF. CDR3 DNA sequence: TGCGCCAGCAGCCAAGATGCAGCGGGAGGTGGCACTGGGGAGCTGTTTTTT.

The V call is TRBV10-2, the J call TRBJ2-7; 14 nucleotides line up with TRBD2. Trimming cost V 8 bases and J 2 bases; bases outside gene matches: 8. Germline CDR1 reads WSHSY; CDR2 reads SAAADI. The CDR3 has 16 amino acids. CDR3 bases: TGCGCCAGCTATGCCGGGACTAGCGGGAGTACCTACGAGCAGTACTTC. Translating it yields CASYAGTSGSTYEQYF.

This clone was observed a single time. V usage is TRBV5-1 and J usage is TRBJ2-1; D might be TRBD2 (6 bases). Germline CDR1 and CDR2: SGHRS and YFSETQ. The CDR3 is 15 amino acids. V lost 2 bases and J 0 bases, leaving 9 bases between the germline ends. The CDR3, as DNA: TGCGCCAGCAGCTTTAGCGGAAGCTCCTACAATGAGCAGTTCTTC. Protein: CASSFSGSSYNEQFF.

The rearrangement links TRBV7-2 to TRBJ2-3; D perhaps matches TRBD2 (6 bases). The germline V gene has CDR1 SGHTA and CDR2 FQGNSA. V lost 3 bases, J lost 5 bases, and 12 bases lay in between. There are 14 residues in the CDR3. This CDR3 reads CASSLGDSQDTQYF. CDR3 nucleotides: TGTGCCAGCAGCTTGGGGGACTCCCAAGATACGCAGTATTTT.